This T cell receptor (beta chain) derives from a study of cytomegalovirus exposure and HLA in healthy donors. Remarks on this clone: Its target is unknown.

This CDR3 has 16 residues. The J segment lost 4 bases and the V segment lost 4 bases, leaving 10 bases of the junction unmatched. The germline gives CDR1 SGHNT, CDR2 YYREEE (reference sequence). Study observations and caveats: Across donors, sequencing depth was assumed by presence/absence analyses to be roughly uniform.

Both 60 Vbeta primers and 13 Jbeta primers went into the PCR. Sequencing used immunoSEQ multiplex PCR; TCRdb keeps in-frame clones, though not all of them. The profile shows some 220,000 clones, about 85% of them singletons. The chain couples TRBV5-4 to TRBJ2-1; 8 bases are shared with TRBD2. Sequenced input: PBMCs. This receptor was obtained from a girl aged 2 to 9 in good health and CMV-seronegative. CDR3 nucleotides: TGTGCCAGCAGCCTAGGAACTAGCGGATTTTACAATGAGCAGTTCTTC. Residues: CASSLGTSGFYNEQFF. Full variable domain (rest looked up from reference TRBV5-4 and TRBJ2-1): ETGVTQSPTHLIKTRGQQVTLRCSSQSGHNTVSWYQQALGQGPQFIFQYYREEENGRGNFPPRFSGLQFPNYSSELNVNALELDDSALYLCASSLGTSGFYNEQFFGPGTRLTVL.